The 6 T cell receptor beta chains below were found in one sample sequenced in a study of naive and memory T cell subsets. Both TRBC1 and TRBC2 were covered by a beta constant-region primer of two equimolar oligonucleotides. Nested alpha and beta constant-region primers with the SP2 primer drove four PCR rounds on ligated cDNA. TCRdb passed the UMI-ligation and nested PCR reads through MiXCR, listing each CDR3 protein once. The table lists over 110,000 distinct CDR3 sequences, 15% to 25% of them singletons. What these receptors recognize is not known. Study-wide results and caveats: A few larger clonotypes appeared in naive repertoires, especially CD8, possibly memory cells re-expressing CD45RA.

The sequenced material came from naive CD8+ T cells from blood. Receptor source: a human donor in good health.

This clonotype was counted a few times. This sequence joins TRBV10-2 and TRBJ2-7, with TRBD2 identical over 7 bases. In germline, CDR1 is WSHSY, CDR2 SAAADI. The J segment lost 0 bases and the V segment lost 10 bases, leaving 3 bases of the junction unmatched. The CDR3 length is 12 residues. This chain's CDR3 is CAIRTSSYEQYF. The CDR3 region has the DNA TGCGCCATCCGGACTAGCTCCTACGAGCAGTACTTC.

This chain uses TRBV10-3 with TRBJ1-1, with D unclear. There are 14 residues in the CDR3. The V end lost 10 bases, the J end lost 0 bases, and 15 bases lay between the germline ends. The germline V gene encodes CDR1 ENHRY and CDR2 SYGVKD. CDR3 amino acids: CATAPVSMNTEAFF. CDR3 coding DNA: TGTGCCACCGCCCCGGTGTCGATGAACACTGAAGCTTTCTTT.

This chain uses TRBV5-1 with TRBJ2-7; weak D call: TRBD1 (6 bases). Per the germline V gene, CDR1 is SGHRS and CDR2 is YFSETQ. This CDR3 is 14 amino acids long. The V end was cut by 4 bases, the J end by 5 bases, with 16 bases between. DNA of the CDR3: TGCGCCAGCAGCGCCGCACAGGGCTGGGACGAGCAGTACTTC. Encoded protein: CASSAAQGWDEQYF.

V and J are TRBV6-2 or TRBV6-3 and TRBJ1-5, with unresolved D. The CDR3 spans 14 residues. The germline V gene has CDR1 MNHEY and CDR2 SVGEGT. V lost 0 bases, J lost 9 bases, and 12 bases lay in between. In DNA form, the CDR3 reads TGTGCCAGCAGTTACTCGTCCCCTGAAGGGCCCCAGCATTTT. Protein product: CASSYSSPEGPQHF.

The table lists this clonotype with a few counts. The J gene is TRBJ2-1, the V gene TRBV12-3 or TRBV12-4; the D gene is possibly TRBD2 (6 bases). Trimming removed 3 bases from V and 10 bases from J, with 7 bases in between. CDR3 length: 11 amino acids. The CDR3 reads CASSFLAEQFF. For the CDR3, the DNA is TGTGCCAGCAGTTTTCTAGCGGAGCAGTTCTTC.

This chain links TRBV4-1 with TRBJ2-2; 7 bases agree with TRBD1. The CDR3 length is 19 residues. J lost 5 bases, V lost 0 bases, and 15 bases had no gene match. CDR1 and CDR2 (germline): MGHRA, YSYEKL. CDR3 loop: CASSQDGGIGTVWTGELFF. The CDR3 coding sequence is TGCGCCAGCAGCCAAGATGGTGGGATTGGGACAGTGTGGACCGGGGAGCTGTTTTTT.